This paragraph reports one TCR beta chain. This sample was included in a study of T cell changes during pregnancy in multiple sclerosis. In germline, CDR1 is WNHNN, CDR2 SYGVQD (reference sequence). The CDR3 contains 17 residues. V was shortened by 1 base and J by 6 bases, with 22 bases between the two germline ends. TCRdb's copy holds only in-frame clones and misses some; the assay was immunoSEQ multiplex PCR. The table shows about 69,000 clones, with approximately 92% occurring only once. This chain joins TRBV10-1 and TRBJ2-7; tentative D call: TRBD2 (5 bases). Sequenced material: peripheral blood, taken in the third trimester of pregnancy. The clonotype originates from a female donor in good health, enrolled as a control in a pregnancy study. The CDR3 DNA is TGCGCCAGCAGTGAGTACCCTCCGGGCTCCCCGGCGGGCGAGCAGTACTTC. This translates into CASSEYPPGSPAGEQYF.